These 29 T cell receptor beta chains share one sample of origin, sequenced in a study of response to subunit inactivated influenza vaccine. TCRdb used MiXCR to reprocess the RT-PCR reads, holding one entry per CDR3 protein. The sample includes about 800,000 distinct CDR3 sequences, around 20% of them seen just once. The sequenced sample was PBMCs from blood, obtained more than 4 days after vaccination. These receptors all come from a man over 45 who received an inactivated influenza vaccine.

This clonotype was found a few times. The CDR3 DNA follows: TGTGCCAGCAGCTTGGCTGGCAGGGGGGTTTATGGCTACACCTTC. Translated, it gives CASSLAGRGVYGYTF. V usage is TRBV5-6 and J usage is TRBJ1-2; 7 bases align to TRBD1. Germline V gene sequence: CDR1 SGHDT, CDR2 YYEEEE. The CDR3 totals 15 residues. J was trimmed by 5 bases and V by 0 bases; bases with no gene match: 7.

This chain connects TRBV2 to TRBJ2-7; D not certain. The CDR3 is made up of 15 amino acids. The germline V gene encodes CDR1 SNHLY and CDR2 FYNNEI. V lost 4 bases to trimming and J lost 1 base, with 14 bases between them. The CDR3 spells CASSVSREISYEQYF. CDR3 DNA sequence: TGTGCCAGCAGTGTTAGTAGGGAAATTTCCTACGAGCAGTACTTC.

This clonotype was counted a few times. The chain combines TRBV20-1 with TRBJ1-5; TRBD1 might be the D (5 bases). Germline CDR1 reads DFQATT; CDR2 reads SNEGSKA (reference sequence). Deletions cut 3 bases from V and 3 bases from J, with 15 bases between. This CDR3 has 15 residues. The CDR3 protein is CSARVGAQYNQPQHF. As DNA, the CDR3 is TGCAGTGCTAGGGTAGGGGCCCAGTACAATCAGCCCCAGCATTTT.

This clonotype was recorded at least ten times. DNA of the CDR3: TGCGCCAGCAGCTTGGAAGGGTATCGTGGCTACACCTTC. Protein sequence: CASSLEGYRGYTF. The J gene is TRBJ1-2, the V gene TRBV5-1; no clear D. CDR1 SGHRS and CDR2 YFSETQ come from the germline V gene. Trimming took off 0 bases at V and 7 bases at J, with 10 bases between the two ends. The CDR3 loop spans 13 amino acids.

The V and J genes are TRBV6-2 or TRBV6-3 and TRBJ1-2; D is perhaps TRBD1 (5 bases). Germline V lookup: CDR1 MNHEY, CDR2 SVGEGT. Trimming pared 2 bases from V and 4 bases from J, leaving 14 bases between. This CDR3 is built from 15 residues. DNA for the CDR3: TGTGCCAGCAGTTACGTTTCAGGGAAAATCTATGGCTACACCTTC. Amino acids: CASSYVSGKIYGYTF.

The chain carries TRBV28 and TRBJ2-5; D gene ambiguous. Germline V gene data show CDR1 as MDHEN and CDR2 as SYDVKM. V was cut by 6 bases and J by 4 bases, with 12 bases left in between. The CDR3 has 13 residues. CDR3: CASRGGDGETQYF. The DNA of the CDR3 is TGTGCCAGCAGGGGTGGGGATGGAGAGACCCAGTACTTC.

This clonotype occurred a few times. The chain employs TRBV10-3 and TRBJ1-6, with D possibly matching TRBD1 (6 bases). Germline CDR1 ENHRY, CDR2 SYGVKD. The CDR3 totals 15 residues. Trimming took 10 bases from V and 6 from J, leaving 19 bases between them. The CDR3 loop is CATQAGAGVNSPLHF. CDR3 sequence (DNA): TGTGCCACCCAAGCTGGGGCAGGGGTTAATTCACCCCTCCACTTT.

At least ten counts were recorded for this clonotype. This sequence joins TRBV12-3 or TRBV12-4 and TRBJ1-5; D unclear. This CDR3 contains 15 residues. V was shortened by 2 bases and J by 4 bases, with 12 bases between the two germline ends. The chain's CDR3 is CASSLRGGSNQPQHF. The CDR3 bases are TGTGCCAGCAGTTTACGGGGAGGGAGTAATCAGCCCCAGCATTTT.

This clonotype came up many times. The CDR3 bases are TGCAGTGCTAGAGATTTGGCAGGGGGCGCATACTACGAGCAGTACTTC. It translates to CSARDLAGGAYYEQYF. The J gene is TRBJ2-7, the V gene TRBV20-1; 8 nucleotides line up with TRBD1. This CDR3 contains 16 residues. J lost 3 bases, V lost 0 bases, and 10 bases had no gene match. CDR1 and CDR2 (germline): DFQATT, SNEGSKA (reference sequence).

The rearrangement uses TRBV19 and TRBJ2-7; tentative D call: TRBD1 (7 bases). From germline, CDR1 is LNHDA and CDR2 SQIVND (reference sequence). This CDR3 region has 13 residues. V dropped 6 bases and J dropped 5 bases, with 14 bases sitting between them. The CDR3: CASREGAQDEQYF. DNA of the CDR3: TGTGCCAGTAGGGAGGGGGCGCAGGACGAGCAGTACTTC.

This clonotype has a count of ten or more. The chain has TRBV20-1 and TRBJ2-1; 9 bases match TRBD2. V gave up 0 bases and J gave up 3 bases; unmatched junction bases: 9. In germline, CDR1 is DFQATT, CDR2 SNEGSKA (reference sequence). The CDR3 has 17 amino acids. The CDR3 loop reads CSARDRGGRAFYNEQFF. CDR3 DNA sequence: TGCAGTGCTAGAGACCGGGGCGGGAGGGCCTTCTACAATGAGCAGTTCTTC.

This clonotype was counted only a few times. The CDR3 is CASSQESGANTEAFF. DNA of the CDR3: TGCGCCAGCAGCCAAGAGTCCGGGGCGAACACTGAAGCTTTCTTT. V is TRBV4-3 and J is TRBJ1-1; weak D call: TRBD1 (5 bases). Trimming removed 0 bases at V and 1 base at J, with 9 bases between. The CDR3 totals 15 residues. Germline lookup yields CDR1 LGHNA and CDR2 YSLEER.

There are a few counts of this clonotype. V gene TRBV11-1 combines with J gene TRBJ2-1; D remains unclear. CDR3 size: 13 residues. CDR1 SGHAT and CDR2 FQDESV come from the germline V gene (reference sequence). V was shortened by 3 bases and J by 5 bases, with 8 bases between the two germline ends. CDR3 DNA: TGTGCCAGCAGCTTGGGCAGACACAATGAGCAGTTCTTC. Translation: CASSLGRHNEQFF.

This chain links TRBV3-1 with TRBJ1-2; a possible D gene is TRBD1 (6 bases). The germline V gene encodes CDR1 LGHDT and CDR2 YNNKEL (reference sequence). CDR3 length: 15 amino acids. Trimming shortened V by 0 bases and J by 7 bases, and 15 bases separated the two germline ends. The CDR3 reads CASSQDTAGARGYTF. The DNA of the CDR3 is TGTGCCAGCAGCCAAGATACAGCAGGGGCGCGTGGCTACACCTTC.

This clonotype was seen a single time. This chain links TRBV18 with TRBJ2-7; the D gene is possibly TRBD1 (7 bases). Germline values: CDR1 KGHSH, CDR2 LQKENI. This CDR3 is built from 14 residues. Trimming took off 2 bases at V and 5 bases at J, with 13 bases between the two ends. CDR3 in amino acids: CASSPRRGRDEQYF. DNA for the CDR3: TGTGCCAGCTCACCAAGGAGGGGGCGCGACGAGCAGTACTTC.

This clonotype came up a few times. The chain has TRBV11-1 and TRBJ2-5; a weak D match, TRBD1 (6 bases). CDR1 and CDR2 (germline): SGHAT, FQDESV (reference sequence). V was trimmed by 8 bases and J by 4 bases, leaving 17 bases between them. CDR3 length: 14 amino acids. CDR3 sequence: CASSVPGQGETQYF. For the CDR3, the DNA is TGTGCCAGCTCCGTACCGGGACAAGGAGAGACCCAGTACTTC.

In its sample, this clonotype was seen a few times. The chain recombines TRBV27 with TRBJ2-5, with 9 bases aligning to TRBD1. Germline-derived CDR1 and CDR2 are MNHEY and SMNVEV (reference sequence). Unmatched junction bases numbered 18, after V lost 2 bases and J lost 5 bases. The CDR3 contains 19 residues. The CDR3 DNA follows: TGTGCCAGCAGTTTAACATACGCCGGGACAGGGAATATCGGGGAGACCCAGTACTTC. Translating gives CASSLTYAGTGNIGETQYF.

There are a few counts of this clonotype. This chain connects TRBV20-1 to TRBJ2-5; 9 bases line up with TRBD1. The J segment lost 0 bases and the V segment lost 6 bases, leaving 5 bases of the junction unmatched. Germline V gene sequence: CDR1 DFQATT, CDR2 SNEGSKA (reference sequence). The CDR3 sequence is 14 residues long. The CDR3 protein is CSARDRAYQETQYF. CDR3 DNA: TGCAGTGCAAGGGACAGGGCTTACCAAGAGACCCAGTACTTC.

This clonotype was observed at least ten times. V is TRBV2 and J is TRBJ2-1, with a possible D match to TRBD2 (6 bases). The CDR3 is made up of 14 amino acids. CDR1 is SNHLY, CDR2 FYNNEI, per germline. Between the trimmed V and J ends, which lost 4 bases and 4 bases, there was a span of 11 bases. In DNA form, the CDR3 reads TGTGCCAGCAGTGGGACTACTTTATACAATGAGCAGTTCTTC. Translated: CASSGTTLYNEQFF. The variable domain in full, completed from reference TRBV2 and TRBJ2-1, reads EPEVTQTPSHQVTQMGQEVILRCVPISNHLYFYWYRQILGQKVEFLVSFYNNEISEKSEIFDDQFSVERPDGSNFTLKIRSTKLEDSAMYFCASSGTTLYNEQFFGPGTRLTVL.

This clonotype has more than one count but fewer than ten. This chain uses TRBV12-3 or TRBV12-4 with TRBJ2-3; the D gene is possibly TRBD1 (6 bases). The CDR3 sequence is 14 residues long. Between the trimmed V and J ends, which lost 6 bases and 2 bases, there was a span of 12 bases. The CDR3 coding sequence is TGTGCCAGCAGCCCAGGGGCCGACACAGATACGCAGTATTTT. Protein product: CASSPGADTDTQYF.

This clonotype came up a few times. The V gene is TRBV5-1, the J gene TRBJ2-7; 7 bases are a match to TRBD1. The germline V gene has CDR1 SGHRS and CDR2 YFSETQ. J was trimmed by 2 bases and V by 7 bases; bases with no gene match: 12. The CDR3 runs to 15 residues. CDR3 in DNA: TGCGCCAGCCGTAAATTGGCAGGGGGAACCTACGAGCAGTACTTC. Protein product: CASRKLAGGTYEQYF. Complete variable domain (other parts from reference TRBV5-1 and TRBJ2-7): KAGVTQTPRYLIKTRGQQVTLSCSPISGHRSVSWYQQTPGQGLQFLFEYFSETQRNKGNFPGRFSGRQFSNSRSEMNVSTLELGDSALYLCASRKLAGGTYEQYFGPGTRLTVT.

This clonotype was detected a few times. The rearrangement uses TRBV6-1 and TRBJ1-4, with a possible D match to TRBD1 (5 bases). V shed 6 bases and J shed 3 bases, with 14 bases lying between them. The germline V gene encodes CDR1 MNHNS and CDR2 SASEGT. The CDR3 contains 15 residues. The CDR3 coding sequence is TGTGCCAGCAGCCCCCGACCAGGGCCTAATGAAAAACTGTTTTTT. This translates into CASSPRPGPNEKLFF.

This clonotype was counted a few times. The genes are TRBV4-1 and TRBJ1-4, with a possible D match to TRBD1 (5 bases). CDR1 and CDR2 from the germline V gene are MGHRA and YSYEKL. This CDR3 spans 14 amino acids. V was shortened by 0 bases and J by 13 bases, with 15 bases between the two germline ends. The DNA for the CDR3 is TGCGCCAGCAGCCAAGATCACGGGGGAAGGGGACTGTTTTTT. It specifies CASSQDHGGRGLFF.

This clonotype was counted only a few times. The chain recombines TRBV12-3 or TRBV12-4 with TRBJ2-1, with 10 bases aligning to TRBD1. CDR3 length: 15 amino acids. Germline trimming cut 2 bases from V and 8 bases from J; bases unmatched to any gene: 6. The CDR3 region has the DNA TGTGCCAGCAGTTTAAGGAGACAGGGGGCAGATGAGCAGTTCTTC. Translation gives CASSLRRQGADEQFF.

This clonotype was counted between two and nine times. V gene TRBV12-3 or TRBV12-4 combines with J gene TRBJ1-3; D not certain. The V end was cut by 2 bases, the J end by 3 bases, with 5 bases between. This CDR3 has 13 amino acids. Here the CDR3 DNA reads TGTGCCAGCAGTTTATATTTTGGAAACACCATATATTTT. Translation gives CASSLYFGNTIYF.

Turning to this clonotype: A junction boundary mismatches the germline segment, possibly from a read error. The chain is built from TRBV24-1 and TRBJ2-2; 9 positions match TRBD1. CDR3 length equals 16 residues. CDR1 KGHDR and CDR2 SFDVKD come from the germline V gene. The CDR3 here is CATSDSGTGNTGERFF. The CDR3 bases are TGTGCCACCAGTGACTCCGGGACAGGGAACACCGGGGAGCGGTTTTTT.

In its sample, this clonotype was seen a few times. The V and J genes are TRBV7-9 and TRBJ2-5, with D hard to call. Germline V gives CDR1 SEHNR, CDR2 FQNEAQ (reference sequence). The CDR3 contains 14 residues. V gave up 4 bases and J gave up 0 bases, with 9 bases separating them. CDR3 DNA: TGTGCCAGCAGCTCCGCCGACTACCAAGAGACCCAGTACTTC. Its protein product is CASSSADYQETQYF.

This clonotype came up a few times. The rearrangement links TRBV4-3 to TRBJ2-4; TRBD2 agrees at 7 bases. Germline V lookup: CDR1 LGHNA, CDR2 YSLEER. V trimming: 0 bases; J trimming: 6 bases; junction bases outside the gene matches: 8. The CDR3 length is 16 residues. The CDR3 nucleotides are TGCGCCAGCAGCCAAGAAAAGGCGCGGGAGTTAAACATTCAGTACTTC. Its translation is CASSQEKARELNIQYF.

This chain links TRBV27 with TRBJ1-1, with D unclear. V was cut by 7 bases and J by 6 bases, with 18 bases left in between. Germline values: CDR1 MNHEY, CDR2 SMNVEV (reference sequence). The CDR3 has 14 residues. The CDR3 sequence: CASNSVYEGPEAFF. CDR3 sequence (DNA): TGTGCCAGCAACAGCGTTTACGAGGGCCCTGAAGCTTTCTTT.